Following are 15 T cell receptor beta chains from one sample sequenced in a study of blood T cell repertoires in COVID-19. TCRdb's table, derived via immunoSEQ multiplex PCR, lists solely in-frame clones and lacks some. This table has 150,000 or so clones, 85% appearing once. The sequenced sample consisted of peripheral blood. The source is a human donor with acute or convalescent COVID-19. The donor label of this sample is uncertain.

In nucleotides, the CDR3 is TGTGCCAGCATCTCAGGACAAACCCTCTCCTACGAGCAGTACTTC. Its translation is CASISGQTLSYEQYF. V and J are TRBV6-6 and TRBJ2-7; a weak D match, TRBD1 (5 bases). The CDR3 totals 15 residues. The V gene's germline CDR1 is MNHNY and CDR2 SVGAGI (reference sequence). V dropped 7 bases and J dropped 0 bases, with 16 bases sitting between them.

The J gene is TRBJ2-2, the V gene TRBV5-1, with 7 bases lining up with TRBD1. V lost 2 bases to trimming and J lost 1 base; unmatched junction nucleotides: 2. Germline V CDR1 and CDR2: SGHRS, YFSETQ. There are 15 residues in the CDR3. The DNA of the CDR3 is TGCGCCAGCAGCTTCCGGACAGGGAACACCGGGGAGCTGTTTTTT. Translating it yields CASSFRTGNTGELFF.

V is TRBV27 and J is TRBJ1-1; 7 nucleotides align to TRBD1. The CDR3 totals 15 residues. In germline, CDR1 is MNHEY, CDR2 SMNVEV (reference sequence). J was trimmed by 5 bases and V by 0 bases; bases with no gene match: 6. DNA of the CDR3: TGTGCCAGCAGTTTATCGATAGGGGGCGAAACTGAAGCTTTCTTT. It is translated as CASSLSIGGETEAFF.

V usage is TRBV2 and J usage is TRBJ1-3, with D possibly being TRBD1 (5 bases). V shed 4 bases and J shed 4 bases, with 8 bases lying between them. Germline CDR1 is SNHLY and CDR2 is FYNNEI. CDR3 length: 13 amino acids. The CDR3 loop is CASSVGLGNTIYF. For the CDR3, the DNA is TGTGCCAGCAGTGTGGGGCTGGGAAACACCATATATTTT.

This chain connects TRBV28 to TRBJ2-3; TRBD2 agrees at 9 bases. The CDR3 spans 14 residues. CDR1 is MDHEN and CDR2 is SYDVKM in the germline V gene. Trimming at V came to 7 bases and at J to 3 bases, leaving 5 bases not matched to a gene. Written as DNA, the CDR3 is TGTGCCAGCATCGCGGGGGGGCGTACAGATACGCAGTATTTT. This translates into CASIAGGRTDTQYF.

Here the CDR3 reads CASSPHARTSGASSYNEQFF. The CDR3 region has the DNA TGCGCCAGCAGTCCCCACGCCCGGACTAGCGGGGCCAGCTCCTACAATGAGCAGTTCTTC. The chain recombines TRBV23-1 with TRBJ2-1; 12 bases agree with TRBD2. Being an ORF, TRBV23-1 has a function that is uncertain. The CDR3 is 20 amino acids. Trimming cost V 4 bases and J 0 bases; bases outside gene matches: 13.

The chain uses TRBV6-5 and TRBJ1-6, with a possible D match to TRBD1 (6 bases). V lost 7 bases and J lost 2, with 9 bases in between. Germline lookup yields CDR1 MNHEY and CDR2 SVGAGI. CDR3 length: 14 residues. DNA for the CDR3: TGTGCCAGCAAGGGGGAAACCTATAATTCACCCCTCCACTTT. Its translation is CASKGETYNSPLHF.

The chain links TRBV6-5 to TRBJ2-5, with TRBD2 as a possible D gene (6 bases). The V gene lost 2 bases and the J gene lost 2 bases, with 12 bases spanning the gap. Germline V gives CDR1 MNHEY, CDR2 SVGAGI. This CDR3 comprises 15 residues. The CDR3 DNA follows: TGTGCCAGCAGTTACGGAGGGATCGCTCAAGAGACCCAGTACTTC. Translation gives CASSYGGIAQETQYF.

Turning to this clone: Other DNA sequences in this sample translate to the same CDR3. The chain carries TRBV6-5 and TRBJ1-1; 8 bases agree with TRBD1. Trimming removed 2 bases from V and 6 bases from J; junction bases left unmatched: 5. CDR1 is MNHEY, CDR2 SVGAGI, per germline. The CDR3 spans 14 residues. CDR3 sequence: CASSYTGQGAEAFF. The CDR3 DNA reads TGTGCCAGCAGTTACACCGGACAGGGTGCTGAAGCTTTCTTT.

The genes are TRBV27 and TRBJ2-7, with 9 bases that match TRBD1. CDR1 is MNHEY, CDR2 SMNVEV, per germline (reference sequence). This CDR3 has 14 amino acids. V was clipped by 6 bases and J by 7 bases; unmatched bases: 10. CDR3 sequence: CASSTSGTGKEQYF. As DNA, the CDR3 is TGTGCCAGCAGCACCTCCGGGACAGGGAAGGAGCAGTACTTC.

CDR3 sequence (DNA): TGTGCCAGCAGTCAGGACAGGACCGATCAGCCCCAGCATTTT. This sequence encodes CASSQDRTDQPQHF. The V call is TRBV25-1, the J call TRBJ1-5, with TRBD1 matching 7 bases. This CDR3 has 14 residues. V gave up 5 bases and J gave up 5 bases; unmatched junction bases: 6. Germline CDR1 is MGHDK and CDR2 is SYGVNS.

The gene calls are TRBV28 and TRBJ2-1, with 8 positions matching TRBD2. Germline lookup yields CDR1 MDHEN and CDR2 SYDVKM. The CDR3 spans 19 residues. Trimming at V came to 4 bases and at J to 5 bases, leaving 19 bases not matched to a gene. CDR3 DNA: TGTGCCAGCAGTTGGAACAGTCGGGCTGCGGGGCGGGGGGACAATGAGCAGTTCTTC. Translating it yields CASSWNSRAAGRGDNEQFF.

The CDR3 coding sequence is TGCGCCAGCAGCCCGACAGTTAATAGCAATCAGCCCCAGCATTTT. Protein product: CASSPTVNSNQPQHF. The V call is TRBV4-3, the J call TRBJ1-5, with D tentatively TRBD1 (5 bases). V was clipped by 4 bases and J by 0 bases, with 10 bases between them. The CDR3 runs 15 residues. Germline V gene lookup returns CDR1 LGHNA and CDR2 YSLEER.

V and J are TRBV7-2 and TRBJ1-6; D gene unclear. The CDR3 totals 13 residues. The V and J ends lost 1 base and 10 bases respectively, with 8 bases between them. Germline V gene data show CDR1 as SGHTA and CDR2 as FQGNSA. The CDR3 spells CASSLEPSSPLHF. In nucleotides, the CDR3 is TGTGCCAGCAGCTTAGAGCCGAGCTCACCCCTCCACTTT. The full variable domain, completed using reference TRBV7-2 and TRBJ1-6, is GAGVSQSPSNKVTEKGKDVELRCDPISGHTALYWYRQSLGQGLEFLIYFQGNSAPDKSGLPSDRFSAERTGGSVSTLTIQRTQQEDSAVYLCASSLEPSSPLHFGNGTRLTVT.

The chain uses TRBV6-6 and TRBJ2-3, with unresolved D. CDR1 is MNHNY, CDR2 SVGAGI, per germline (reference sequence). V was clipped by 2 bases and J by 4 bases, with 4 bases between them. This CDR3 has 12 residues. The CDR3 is CASSYEADTQYF. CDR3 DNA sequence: TGTGCCAGCAGTTACGAGGCAGATACGCAGTATTTT.